The 9 T cell receptor beta chains reported below all come from one sample, sequenced in a study of blood T cell repertoires in COVID-19 (dated by TCRdb to the early 2020s). Library method: the immunoSEQ multiplex PCR assay. This immuneACCESS table, as held by TCRdb, lists in-frame sequences with V and J called but not all clones. Of the missing ones, under half trace to an unresolved V gene in checked studies; the others have no known cause. Counted in this sample were around 300,000 clones; roughly 88% of them appeared once. Roughly 4.1% of the sample comes from the top ten. The sample comprised peripheral blood. Receptor source: a woman in her forties or fifties with active or convalescent COVID-19.

The chain uses TRBV5-4 and TRBJ2-5; 8 bases are shared with TRBD2. The CDR3 length is 17 residues. With 3 bases clipped from V and 5 bases from J, the junction kept 15 bases outside the gene matches. CDR1 is SGHNT and CDR2 is YYREEE in the germline V gene (reference sequence). CDR3 bases: TGTGCCAGCAGCTCGAACCTTCCGGGACTAGTAGGCGAGACCCAGTACTTC. The encoded protein is CASSSNLPGLVGETQYF.

The CDR3 DNA is TGTGCCACCAGCAGAGGCAGGGGAGGGGAGACCCAGTACTTC. It specifies CATSRGRGGETQYF. The chain couples TRBV15 to TRBJ2-5; maybe TRBD2 (7 bases). V dropped 1 base and J dropped 5 bases, with 11 bases sitting between them. CDR1 and CDR2 from the germline V gene are LNHNV and YYDKDF (reference sequence). This CDR3 has 14 residues.

This chain joins TRBV19 and TRBJ1-2; possibly TRBD1 for D (5 bases). Germline V CDR1 and CDR2: LNHDA, SQIVND (reference sequence). The CDR3 extends over 15 amino acids. V lost 3 bases and J lost 5, with 16 bases in between. In nucleotides, the CDR3 is TGTGCCAGTAGTATTGGGACTCTCTCCCCGTATGGCTACACCTTC. Translating it yields CASSIGTLSPYGYTF.

This clone has a single count. The chain is built from TRBV4-1 and TRBJ2-1; D perhaps matches TRBD1 (6 bases). Germline CDR1 reads MGHRA; CDR2 reads YSYEKL. This CDR3 has 16 amino acids. V was pared by 3 bases and J by 0 bases, with 12 bases between. The CDR3 DNA reads TGCGCCAGCAGCCATCCAGGGGTCCACTCCTACAATGAGCAGTTCTTC. Amino acid sequence: CASSHPGVHSYNEQFF.

This chain connects TRBV6-5 to TRBJ1-2; TRBD1 aligns across 7 bases. This CDR3 region has 14 residues. CDR1 and CDR2 from the germline V gene are MNHEY and SVGAGI. Trimming removed 6 bases from V and 3 bases from J; junction bases left unmatched: 7. CDR3 in DNA: TGTGCCAGCAGCCGCGGACAGGCCCACTATGGCTACACCTTC. Its protein product is CASSRGQAHYGYTF.

Details on this clone: This is likely a read error, given that the CDR3 carries no conserved phenylalanine or tryptophan at its end. The limits of the CDR3 on the DNA are not certain, so only TCRdb's listed CDR3 is given. This chain connects TRBV10-1 to TRBJ1-1. Germline CDR1 is WNHNN and CDR2 is SYGVQD (reference sequence). The CDR3 is 9 residues long, counting both termini. The CDR3: CASTRGLLV.

The gene calls are TRBV6-1 and TRBJ1-6; no reliable D call. The germline V and J ends were trimmed by 2 bases and 9 bases, with 17 bases remaining between them. This CDR3 is built from 16 residues. The germline V gene encodes CDR1 MNHNS and CDR2 SASEGT. CDR3 amino acids: CASSERGYGPASPLHF. The CDR3 DNA reads as TGTGCCAGCAGTGAAAGAGGGTATGGACCGGCTTCACCCCTCCACTTT.

V gene TRBV6-6 combines with J gene TRBJ2-7, with D perhaps matching TRBD2 (5 bases). The V gene's germline CDR1 is MNHNY and CDR2 SVGAGI (reference sequence). Trimming shortened V by 5 bases and J by 0 bases, and 11 bases separated the two germline ends. This CDR3 comprises 14 residues. The CDR3, as DNA: TGTGCCAGCAGTAGTGGTGGGAGCTCCTACGAGCAGTACTTC. Its translation is CASSSGGSSYEQYF.

The chain recombines TRBV5-1 with TRBJ1-3; the D gene is possibly TRBD1 (6 bases). Germline V gene sequence: CDR1 SGHRS, CDR2 YFSETQ. This CDR3 contains 15 residues. V lost 3 bases and J lost 4, with 14 bases in between. The CDR3 DNA sequence: TGCGCCAGCAGCTCGTCCTTTGGACAGGGAAACACCATATATTTT. This encodes CASSSSFGQGNTIYF.